Listed here is a single TCR beta chain. Its specificity is not known. Clones were sequenced by immunoSEQ multiplex PCR, and TCRdb holds only the in-frame ones, with some missing. Among tens of thousands of clones listed, 95% to 98% were seen once. This specimen comes from a study of T cells after posttransplantation cyclophosphamide. Overall study findings and caveats: Skin or GI-infiltrating T cells shared few TRB sequences with blood. Recipient CMV seropositivity and CMV reactivation strongly tracked TRB clonality. Donor-recipient repertoire similarity was low at 1-2 months, rising over year one.

Looked up from germline, CDR1 is ENHRY and CDR2 is SYGVKD. CDR3 length equals 15 residues. V dropped 4 bases and J dropped 1; count of bases not matched to a gene: 4. Cells defined as naive were viable CD3+CD4+ or CD3+CD8+ and CCR7+CD45RA+CD45RO-CD95-CD27+CD28+. The chain combines TRBV10-3 with TRBJ2-7; 10 bases line up with TRBD1. Material for sequencing was naive CD4+ T cells sorted from PBMCs. The receptor's source is a man in his fifties in good health, CMV-negative, and a related stem cell transplant donor. The CDR3 reads CAISGPGQGSYEQYF. The CDR3 DNA reads as TGTGCCATCAGTGGACCGGGACAGGGGTCCTACGAGCAGTACTTC.